The clone carrying this TCR beta chain was found once. Its matching antigen is unknown. Using immunoSEQ multiplex PCR, the repertoire was profiled, and TCRdb retains in-frame clones only, with some absent. The table includes under 150,000 clones, roughly 90% detected once. The sample comes from a study of T cell responses to AZD1222 COVID-19 vaccine. Overall study: Both about-4-week and about-12-week second-dose recipients were combined.

Overall study findings and caveats: Spike-specific TCR repertoires showed rising breadth and depth after two AZD1222 doses. At 160-218 and 743-854, vaccine-associated CD4 TCRs were dominant, and they spanned spike. Clonal diversity was possibly underestimated, and white British individuals and females predominated among donors.

The CDR3 loop spans 12 amino acids. Germline CDR1 reads SGHDT; CDR2 reads YYEEEE. Trimming removed 1 base at V and 7 bases at J, with 9 bases between. V gene TRBV5-6 combines with J gene TRBJ2-7; no clear D. The TCR was taken from an adult in good health. This sample comprised peripheral blood, obtained on day 0 of AZD1222 vaccination. The CDR3 is CASSLRDWEQYF. As DNA, the CDR3 is TGTGCCAGCAGCTTGAGGGATTGGGAGCAGTACTTC.